The 24 T cell receptor beta chains below were found in one sample sequenced in a study of blood T cell repertoires in COVID-19. Assay used: immunoSEQ multiplex PCR; TCRdb lists only in-frame clones, some missing. The profile shows 88,000 or so clones, approximately 86% of them singletons. Sequencing was performed on peripheral blood. These receptors were obtained from a man in his 60s with acute or convalescent COVID-19.

The rearrangement uses TRBV12-3 or TRBV12-4 and TRBJ1-1, with 7 bases matching TRBD1. The CDR3 consists of 13 residues. The ends lost 5 bases at V and 5 bases at J; junction bases unmatched: 5. This chain's CDR3 is CASSPTGATEAFF. CDR3 DNA: TGTGCCAGCAGTCCTACAGGGGCGACTGAAGCTTTCTTT.

The chain combines TRBV5-4 with TRBJ2-7; D may be TRBD1 (5 bases). The CDR3 spans 13 residues. From germline, CDR1 is SGHNT and CDR2 YYREEE (reference sequence). Between the trimmed V and J ends, which lost 0 bases and 6 bases, there was a span of 10 bases. The CDR3 DNA follows: TGTGCCAGCAGCTTGGATAGCAGGGCCGAGCAGTACTTC. Protein product: CASSLDSRAEQYF.

This clone was picked up a small number of times. V usage is TRBV19 and J usage is TRBJ2-5; 7 bases match TRBD1. The CDR3 length is 13 residues. Germline CDR1 LNHDA, CDR2 SQIVND (reference sequence). With V trimmed by 8 bases and J by 3 bases, 6 bases remained unmatched. The CDR3 bases are TGTGCCAGTCTTTATCAGGGGGAAGAGACCCAGTACTTC. This codes for CASLYQGEETQYF.

DNA for the CDR3: TGTGCCAGCAGCACCGGACAGTTCGCCGACGAGCAGTACTTC. This translates into CASSTGQFADEQYF. V and J are TRBV7-2 and TRBJ2-7; maybe TRBD1 (6 bases). The V gene's germline CDR1 is SGHTA and CDR2 FQGNSA. Trimming removed 5 bases at V and 5 bases at J, with 16 bases between. There are 14 residues in the CDR3.

In DNA form, the CDR3 reads TGTGCCAGCAGCGAGAGATTTGGTAGCACTGAAGCTTTCTTT. Protein sequence: CASSERFGSTEAFF. The chain has TRBV2 and TRBJ1-1; unclear D gene. Looked up from germline, CDR1 is SNHLY and CDR2 is FYNNEI. The V end lost 6 bases, the J end lost 4 bases, and 15 bases lay between the germline ends. CDR3 size: 14 residues. Filled out from reference TRBV2 and TRBJ1-1, the complete variable domain reads EPEVTQTPSHQVTQMGQEVILRCVPISNHLYFYWYRQILGQKVEFLVSFYNNEISEKSEIFDDQFSVERPDGSNFTLKIRSTKLEDSAMYFCASSERFGSTEAFFGQGTRLTVV.

The chain has TRBV3-1 (or the pseudogene TRBV3-2) and TRBJ1-2; a weak D match, TRBD1 (6 bases). Trimming took off 1 base at V and 8 bases at J, with 14 bases between the two ends. The germline CDR1 and CDR2 sequences are LGHDT and YNNKEL (reference sequence). There are 14 residues in the CDR3. The CDR3 reads CASSQVGRGEGYTF. The CDR3 DNA reads TGTGCCAGCAGCCAAGTGGGCAGGGGCGAGGGCTACACCTTC.

The rearrangement links TRBV19 to TRBJ1-2; tentative D call: TRBD1 (5 bases). Germline V gene lookup returns CDR1 LNHDA and CDR2 SQIVND (reference sequence). Between the trimmed V and J ends, which lost 5 bases and 8 bases, there was a span of 21 bases. The CDR3 length is 15 residues. For the CDR3, the DNA is TGTGCCAGTAGTCTCCTGGGATGGCCCGGGGGGGGCTACACCTTC. This codes for CASSLLGWPGGGYTF. The variable domain in full, with the rest retrieved from reference TRBV19 and TRBJ1-2, is DGGITQSPKYLFRKEGQNVTLSCEQNLNHDAMYWYRQDPGQGLRLIYYSQIVNDFQKGDIAEGYSVSREKKESFPLTVTSAQKNPTAFYLCASSLLGWPGGGYTFGSGTRLTVV.

The rearrangement joins TRBV28 to TRBJ2-1; TRBD1 matches at 8 bases. The J segment lost 0 bases and the V segment lost 6 bases, leaving 10 bases of the junction unmatched. Germline V gene data show CDR1 as MDHEN and CDR2 as SYDVKM. CDR3 size: 17 residues. CDR3: CASSTWSGGGSYNEQFF. DNA of the CDR3: TGTGCCAGCAGCACCTGGTCAGGGGGCGGCTCCTACAATGAGCAGTTCTTC.

This clone turned up a few times. The chain joins TRBV3-1 (or the pseudogene TRBV3-2) to TRBJ2-2, with TRBD2 as a possible D gene (6 bases). CDR1 is LGHDT, CDR2 YNNKEL, per germline (reference sequence). This CDR3 is 18 amino acids long. V was cut by 0 bases and J by 2 bases, with 16 bases left in between. The CDR3 DNA follows: TGTGCCAGCAGCCAAGAAGCTAGTAGCGGAAGAAACACCGGGGAGCTGTTTTTT. The encoded protein is CASSQEASSGRNTGELFF.

The chain combines TRBV10-1 with TRBJ2-5, with a weak D call TRBD2 (7 bases). CDR1 is WNHNN, CDR2 SYGVQD, per germline (reference sequence). The germline V and J ends were trimmed by 2 bases and 7 bases, with 20 bases remaining between them. The CDR3 has 16 amino acids. CDR3 loop: CASSEDGGRGLGTQYF. CDR3 DNA: TGCGCCAGCAGTGAGGACGGGGGGCGCGGGTTGGGGACCCAGTACTTC.

Concerning this clone itself: The same CDR3 can be traced to other DNA sequences in this sample. The chain is built from TRBV5-4 and TRBJ2-5, with 11 bases that match TRBD2. CDR3 length: 15 residues. Germline lookup yields CDR1 SGHNT and CDR2 YYREEE (reference sequence). J was trimmed by 5 bases and V by 4 bases; bases with no gene match: 7. CDR3 region: CASSLLAGGGETQYF. CDR3 bases: TGTGCCAGCAGCCTTCTAGCGGGGGGCGGCGAGACCCAGTACTTC.

This sequence joins TRBV19 and TRBJ1-1; D uncertain. Germline V lookup: CDR1 LNHDA, CDR2 SQIVND (reference sequence). CDR3 size: 12 residues. V lost 4 bases and J 4 bases, leaving 7 bases between the germline ends. The CDR3 DNA reads TGTGCCAGTAGTAGGCGGGGCACTGAAGCTTTCTTT. It encodes CASSRRGTEAFF.

The rearrangement links TRBV3-1 (or the pseudogene TRBV3-2) to TRBJ2-5; TRBD2 aligns across 10 bases. Germline CDR1 and CDR2: LGHDT and YNNKEL (reference sequence). V lost 0 bases, J lost 1 base, and 5 bases stayed unmatched. The CDR3 length is 17 residues. This CDR3 reads CASSQDVLAGAQETQYF. CDR3 nucleotide sequence: TGTGCCAGCAGCCAAGACGTCCTAGCGGGGGCCCAAGAGACCCAGTACTTC.

V gene TRBV19 combines with J gene TRBJ1-5; 8 bases are a match to TRBD1. This CDR3 is 12 amino acids long. Germline values: CDR1 LNHDA, CDR2 SQIVND (reference sequence). The CDR3 nucleotides read TGTGCTTCAGGGGGCACCGGTCAGCCCCAGCATTTT. Its translation is CASGGTGQPQHF.

The table lists this clone with a count of one. The gene calls are TRBV7-9 and TRBJ2-5; perhaps TRBD2 as D (7 bases). The CDR3 has 14 residues. Trimming shortened V by 2 bases and J by 10 bases, and 17 bases separated the two germline ends. The germline V gene has CDR1 SEHNR and CDR2 FQNEAQ (reference sequence). CDR3 in amino acids: CASSLNSGGADQYF. For the CDR3, the DNA is TGTGCCAGCAGCTTAAATTCGGGGGGCGCGGACCAGTACTTC.

CDR3 sequence: CASSLGTSRETQYF. The CDR3 DNA is TGCGCCAGCAGCTTAGGGACTTCCAGAGAGACCCAGTACTTC. The chain joins TRBV5-1 to TRBJ2-5; tentative D call: TRBD2 (6 bases). The germline V gene encodes CDR1 SGHRS and CDR2 YFSETQ. The CDR3 is made up of 14 amino acids. V lost 2 bases and J 4 bases, leaving 12 bases between the germline ends. Drawing the rest from reference TRBV5-1 and TRBJ2-5, the complete variable domain is KAGVTQTPRYLIKTRGQQVTLSCSPISGHRSVSWYQQTPGQGLQFLFEYFSETQRNKGNFPGRFSGRQFSNSRSEMNVSTLELGDSALYLCASSLGTSRETQYFGPGTRLLVL.

The CDR3, as DNA: TGCGCCAGCAGCCCTAATGTCGGGACAGGGCACAATGAGCAGTTCTTC. This translates into CASSPNVGTGHNEQFF. The rearrangement uses TRBV5-1 and TRBJ2-1, with TRBD1 identical over 9 bases. CDR3 length: 16 amino acids. J was trimmed by 5 bases and V by 4 bases; bases with no gene match: 10. Germline V CDR1 and CDR2: SGHRS, YFSETQ.

The genes are TRBV6-2 or TRBV6-3 and TRBJ1-5, with a possible D match to TRBD1 (5 bases). CDR1 is MNHEY, CDR2 SVGEGT, per germline. CDR3 length equals 15 residues. V lost 0 bases and J lost 9, with 15 bases in between. The chain's CDR3 is CASSYSMVVGLPQHF. As DNA, the CDR3 is TGTGCCAGCAGTTACTCGATGGTTGTGGGACTGCCCCAGCATTTT.

This rearrangement joins TRBV7-9 to TRBJ2-3, with D possibly being TRBD2 (6 bases). Germline V gives CDR1 SEHNR, CDR2 FQNEAQ (reference sequence). The V end was cut by 11 bases, the J end by 2 bases, with 17 bases between. The CDR3 is 14 amino acids. DNA of the CDR3: TGTGCCTGGGTATCCCGGGACTCCACAGATACGCAGTATTTT. Amino acid sequence: CAWVSRDSTDTQYF.

The V call is TRBV19, the J call TRBJ2-5; weak D call: TRBD2 (6 bases). The germline CDR1 and CDR2 sequences are LNHDA and SQIVND (reference sequence). Trimming took 6 bases from V and 3 from J, leaving 17 bases between them. This CDR3 spans 15 amino acids. This CDR3 is CASSLQGGGEETQYF. Here the CDR3 DNA reads TGTGCCAGTAGCCTCCAGGGAGGAGGAGAAGAGACCCAGTACTTC.

This clone was observed a handful of times. The chain combines TRBV6-6 with TRBJ2-7; no reliable D call. CDR1 and CDR2 from the germline V gene are MNHNY and SVGAGI (reference sequence). V was trimmed by 4 bases and J by 6 bases, leaving 7 bases between them. This CDR3 region has 11 residues. CDR3 loop: CASSSGREQYF. CDR3 in DNA: TGTGCCAGCAGTTCTGGCCGCGAGCAGTACTTC.

This chain uses TRBV6-6 with TRBJ2-1; the match to TRBD1 covers 9 bases. The ends lost 9 bases at V and 8 bases at J; junction bases unmatched: 11. Germline values: CDR1 MNHNY, CDR2 SVGAGI (reference sequence). This CDR3 has 14 amino acids. As DNA, the CDR3 is TGTGCCAGTTTCACAGGGGGCGGATCTCATGAGCAGTTCTTC. Amino acids: CASFTGGGSHEQFF.

The gene calls are TRBV27 and TRBJ1-1; TRBD1 aligns across 9 bases. The V gene end was trimmed by 5 bases and the J gene end by 7 bases; junction bases not matched to a gene: 5. Per germline, CDR1 MNHEY and CDR2 SMNVEV (reference sequence). The CDR3 sequence is 13 residues long. The CDR3 DNA reads TGTGCCAGCAGTCGAAGGACAGGGGATGAAGCTTTCTTT. It codes for CASSRRTGDEAFF.

The chain carries TRBV30 and TRBJ2-2, with 7 bases aligning to TRBD2. V trimming: 4 bases; J trimming: 3 bases; junction bases outside the gene matches: 8. Germline V CDR1 and CDR2: GTSNPN, SVGIG (reference sequence). The CDR3 spans 15 residues. The CDR3 DNA reads as TGTGCCTGGACCCAGACTAGCTCCCACACCGGGGAGCTGTTTTTT. It is translated as CAWTQTSSHTGELFF.